The clone carrying this T cell receptor (beta chain) was recorded once. The data originate from a study of OX40 agonist ivuxolimab in advanced cancers. Method: immunoSEQ multiplex PCR; TCRdb's copy keeps in-frame clones and lacks some. The sample lists about 61,000 clones, approximately 92% occurring once. CDR3 size: 13 residues. Germline loops: CDR1 LGHNT, CDR2 FRNRAP. Trimming removed 3 bases from V and 1 base from J, with 7 bases in between. The source is an adult with an advanced solid tumor such as melanoma, head and neck, liver or kidney cancer. The sequenced sample was CD4+ or CD8+ T cells sorted from blood, obtained in a trial of the OX40 agonist ivuxolimab. The V call is TRBV12-5, the J call TRBJ2-7; unclear D gene. CDR3 protein: CASGFDGSYEQYF. The CDR3, as DNA: TGTGCTAGTGGTTTTGACGGATCCTACGAGCAGTACTTC.